Shown below are 24 T cell receptor beta chains from a single sample sequenced in a study of blood T cell repertoires in COVID-19. The method was immunoSEQ multiplex PCR; TCRdb's version includes in-frame clones alone and lacks a portion of them. The sample yields tens of thousands of clones, 86% seen once. What was sequenced was peripheral blood. Every receptor here comes from a man aged 45 to 65 with active COVID-19.

The chain recombines TRBV19 with TRBJ1-1, with TRBD1 identical over 9 bases. Germline loops: CDR1 LNHDA, CDR2 SQIVND (reference sequence). J lost 7 bases, V lost 3 bases, and 9 bases had no gene match. The CDR3 consists of 15 residues. The CDR3 sequence: CASSMGGTGNFEAFF. CDR3 sequence (DNA): TGTGCCAGTAGTATGGGTGGGACAGGGAATTTTGAAGCTTTCTTT. Variable domain in full (rest from reference TRBV19 and TRBJ1-1): DGGITQSPKYLFRKEGQNVTLSCEQNLNHDAMYWYRQDPGQGLRLIYYSQIVNDFQKGDIAEGYSVSREKKESFPLTVTSAQKNPTAFYLCASSMGGTGNFEAFFGQGTRLTVV.

This clone was counted once. This rearrangement joins TRBV9 to TRBJ2-3; 9 bases match TRBD2. Germline values: CDR1 SGDLS, CDR2 YYNGEE. Trimming removed 2 bases from V and 3 bases from J; junction bases left unmatched: 10. This CDR3 has 17 residues. CDR3 nucleotides: TGTGCCAGCAGCGTGACCGTGACTAGCGGCAATACAGATACGCAGTATTTT. It codes for CASSVTVTSGNTDTQYF.

This sequence joins TRBV24-1 and TRBJ2-3; 13 nucleotides align to TRBD2. The trim removed 4 bases at V and 2 bases at J, leaving 11 bases unmatched. Looked up from germline, CDR1 is KGHDR and CDR2 is SFDVKD. The CDR3 loop spans 19 amino acids. CDR3 DNA sequence: TGTGCCACCAGTGACACTTTTTCCGGACTAGCGGGGGTCACAGATACGCAGTATTTT. Translation: CATSDTFSGLAGVTDTQYF.

A single count supports this clone. The V and J genes are TRBV5-6 and TRBJ1-6; 7 bases are a match to TRBD1. Trimming took 5 bases from V and 0 from J; bases not matched to a gene: 8. This CDR3 has 17 amino acids. Germline CDR1 is SGHDT and CDR2 is YYEEEE. CDR3: CASSYRGDISYNSPLHF. The CDR3 DNA follows: TGTGCCAGCAGTTACAGGGGTGATATCTCCTATAATTCACCCCTCCACTTT.

The sample holds a few counts of this clone. This chain links TRBV7-9 with TRBJ1-2; TRBD1 agrees at 7 bases. The CDR3 is made up of 16 amino acids. CDR1 is SEHNR, CDR2 FQNEAQ, per germline (reference sequence). V dropped 0 bases and J dropped 6; count of bases not matched to a gene: 10. CDR3 sequence reads: CASSLAGSDRMNGYTF. Here the CDR3 DNA reads TGTGCCAGCAGCTTAGCGGGTTCGGACAGGATGAATGGCTACACCTTC.

CDR3 in DNA: TGTGCCAGCAGCTTGGGGACAAGCTATAATTCACCCCTCCACTTT. Amino acids: CASSLGTSYNSPLHF. The chain combines TRBV5-4 with TRBJ1-6; D perhaps matches TRBD1 (5 bases). V was shortened by 0 bases and J by 3 bases, with 7 bases between the two germline ends. Germline assignment: CDR1 SGHNT and CDR2 YYREEE (reference sequence). The CDR3 has 15 residues.

V is TRBV19 and J is TRBJ2-1; the match to TRBD2 covers 7 bases. The V gene end was trimmed by 3 bases and the J gene end by 4 bases; junction bases not matched to a gene: 6. The germline V gene encodes CDR1 LNHDA and CDR2 SQIVND (reference sequence). The CDR3 loop spans 15 amino acids. The CDR3 nucleotides read TGTGCCAGTAGTATGGGGGAGGGCCAATACAATGAGCAGTTCTTC. Translating it yields CASSMGEGQYNEQFF. The full variable domain, its missing parts supplied by reference TRBV19 and TRBJ2-1, is DGGITQSPKYLFRKEGQNVTLSCEQNLNHDAMYWYRQDPGQGLRLIYYSQIVNDFQKGDIAEGYSVSREKKESFPLTVTSAQKNPTAFYLCASSMGEGQYNEQFFGPGTRLTVL.

J is TRBJ1-4 and V is TRBV18; no clear D gene. Germline V gene data show CDR1 as KGHSH and CDR2 as LQKENI. The CDR3 extends over 15 amino acids. V lost 0 bases and J lost 4, with 9 bases in between. The CDR3 is CASSPPSIFNEKLFF. The CDR3 nucleotides are TGTGCCAGCTCACCACCGAGCATCTTTAATGAAAAACTGTTTTTT.

The chain combines TRBV4-3 with TRBJ1-3; 10 bases match TRBD1. Germline V gene lookup returns CDR1 LGHNA and CDR2 YSLEER. V was clipped by 4 bases and J by 2 bases; unmatched bases: 5. The CDR3 is 16 amino acids. CDR3 sequence: CASSPEGTGAGNTIYF. CDR3 DNA sequence: TGCGCCAGCAGCCCCGAAGGGACAGGGGCTGGAAACACCATATATTTT.

This chain connects TRBV12-3 or TRBV12-4 to TRBJ2-1; 8 bases line up with TRBD2. The junction had 6 bases not matched to a gene; V was cut back by 8 bases and J by 9 bases. There are 12 residues in the CDR3. This chain's CDR3 is CASYGREGEQFF. For the CDR3, the DNA is TGTGCCAGCTACGGGAGGGAGGGTGAGCAGTTCTTC.

This clone has just one count. V and J are TRBV19 and TRBJ2-2; D unresolved. The CDR3 sequence is 12 residues long. Trimming left V 7 bases short and J 4 bases short, with 7 bases between. Germline assignment: CDR1 LNHDA and CDR2 SQIVND (reference sequence). Here the CDR3 DNA reads TGTGCCAGTACTGTATTCACCGGGGAGCTGTTTTTT. Its translation is CASTVFTGELFF. Full variable domain (outside the CDR3, taken from reference TRBV19 and TRBJ2-2): DGGITQSPKYLFRKEGQNVTLSCEQNLNHDAMYWYRQDPGQGLRLIYYSQIVNDFQKGDIAEGYSVSREKKESFPLTVTSAQKNPTAFYLCASTVFTGELFFGEGSRLTVL.

In the case of this clone: Other DNA sequences in this sample translate to the same CDR3. The chain uses TRBV5-4 and TRBJ1-1; 11 bases are shared with TRBD1. The CDR3 covers 15 residues. Germline values: CDR1 SGHNT, CDR2 YYREEE (reference sequence). Trimming at V came to 0 bases and at J to 3 bases, leaving 1 base not matched to a gene. The DNA for the CDR3 is TGTGCCAGCAGCTTGGCGGGACAGGGGGACACTGAAGCTTTCTTT. Protein product: CASSLAGQGDTEAFF. Looking up the rest from reference TRBV5-4 and TRBJ1-1 gives the full variable domain: ETGVTQSPTHLIKTRGQQVTLRCSSQSGHNTVSWYQQALGQGPQFIFQYYREEENGRGNFPPRFSGLQFPNYSSELNVNALELDDSALYLCASSLAGQGDTEAFFGQGTRLTVV.

V usage is TRBV4-2 and J usage is TRBJ2-7, with 9 positions matching TRBD2. This CDR3 comprises 14 residues. Germline values: CDR1 LGHNA, CDR2 YNFKEQ. V trimming: 4 bases; J trimming: 9 bases; junction bases outside the gene matches: 10. The CDR3, as DNA: TGTGCCAGCAGCCCTGGACTAGCGCCGCGGGGGCAGTACTTC. It is translated as CASSPGLAPRGQYF.

The V gene is TRBV19, the J gene TRBJ2-1; TRBD1 might be the D (6 bases). The CDR3 covers 16 residues. Trimming stripped 4 bases from V and 8 bases from J, with 21 bases between. Per germline, CDR1 LNHDA and CDR2 SQIVND (reference sequence). CDR3: CASSKGRGYRADEQFF. The CDR3 coding sequence is TGTGCCAGTAGTAAGGGAAGGGGGTACCGGGCTGATGAGCAGTTCTTC.

In regard to this clone: The junction shows a germline mismatch at one end, possibly a read error. This sample also contains other DNA sequences that code for the same CDR3. V usage is TRBV4-1 and J usage is TRBJ2-2; tentative D call: TRBD2 (5 bases). CDR1 is MGHRA and CDR2 is YSYEKL in the germline V gene. The CDR3 contains 13 residues. The CDR3 nucleotides read TGCGCCAGCAGCCCCGGGAACACCGGAGAGCTGTTTTTT. Translation gives CASSPGNTGELFF.

The chain joins TRBV7-2 to TRBJ2-5; 8 positions agree with TRBD2. This CDR3 spans 14 amino acids. J gave up 5 bases and V 5 bases, and 7 bases lay outside the gene matches. The V gene's germline CDR1 is SGHTA and CDR2 FQGNSA. CDR3 sequence reads: CASSPGGGGETQYF. In DNA form, the CDR3 reads TGTGCCAGCAGCCCCGGGGGGGGAGGGGAGACCCAGTACTTC.

The chain joins TRBV27 to TRBJ2-7; 16 bases line up with TRBD2. The CDR3 totals 17 residues. Germline lookup yields CDR1 MNHEY and CDR2 SMNVEV (reference sequence). V shed 5 bases and J 7 bases; nucleotides not matched to a gene: 11. This CDR3 is CASSDPGLAGGLDEQYF. As DNA, the CDR3 is TGTGCCAGCAGTGATCCGGGACTAGCGGGAGGGTTAGATGAGCAGTACTTC.

This clone occurred once. The chain employs TRBV6-5 and TRBJ2-3; 7 nucleotides match TRBD2. J lost 2 bases, V lost 6 bases, and 5 bases had no gene match. The CDR3 is 14 amino acids. CDR1 is MNHEY and CDR2 is SVGAGI in the germline V gene. As DNA, the CDR3 is TGTGCCAGCAGGGGACTACTATTCACAGATACGCAGTATTTT. Its protein is CASRGLLFTDTQYF.

The chain combines TRBV9 with TRBJ2-1; D possibly corresponds to TRBD1 (5 bases). The CDR3 is made up of 12 amino acids. V dropped 3 bases and J dropped 9 bases, with 10 bases sitting between them. The germline V gene encodes CDR1 SGDLS and CDR2 YYNGEE. The CDR3 loop is CASSGLRGEQFF. Written as DNA, the CDR3 is TGTGCCAGCAGCGGCCTTAGGGGTGAGCAGTTCTTC.

The gene calls are TRBV21-1 and TRBJ2-2; the table calls TRBD2, which could not be checked here. TRBV21-1 is an annotated pseudogene. The CDR3 runs to 17 residues. The CDR3 here is CASASGRDYANTGELFF. The CDR3 DNA follows: TGTGCCAGCGCTAGCGGGAGAGACTACGCGAACACCGGGGAGCTGTTTTTT.

The rearrangement joins TRBV4-1 to TRBJ2-1; 7 bases are a match to TRBD1. The trim removed 1 base at V and 2 bases at J, leaving 8 bases unmatched. CDR1 MGHRA and CDR2 YSYEKL come from the germline V gene. The CDR3 is 17 residues long. The CDR3 sequence: CASSQGTGQRTYNEQFF. The CDR3 DNA reads as TGCGCCAGCAGCCAAGGAACGGGACAGAGGACCTACAATGAGCAGTTCTTC.

The CDR3 DNA follows: TGTGCCTGCAATTTCGGGGGACAGGGGAATGAAAAACTGTTTTTT. Residues: CACNFGGQGNEKLFF. This chain joins TRBV30 and TRBJ1-4; 10 bases are shared with TRBD1. The CDR3 has 15 residues. Germline lookup yields CDR1 GTSNPN and CDR2 SVGIG (reference sequence). Trimming removed 6 bases from V and 5 bases from J; junction bases left unmatched: 9.

CDR3 in DNA: TGCGCCAGCAGCCCCCATCTGGCTTCAGGAACCCAGTACTTC. Its protein product is CASSPHLASGTQYF. This rearrangement joins TRBV4-3 to TRBJ2-5; D remains unclear. With 4 bases removed from V and 8 bases from J, the gap between germline ends came to 17 bases. CDR3 length: 14 residues. Germline assignment: CDR1 LGHNA and CDR2 YSLEER.

This chain uses TRBV7-9 with TRBJ2-3, with 8 positions matching TRBD1. V shed 4 bases, J shed 0 bases, and the junction held 6 bases outside the gene matches. The germline V gene has CDR1 SEHNR and CDR2 FQNEAQ (reference sequence). The length of the CDR3 is 16 residues. The CDR3 region has the DNA TGTGCCAGCAGCTCTCAGGGGGCCTCCAGCACAGATACGCAGTATTTT. It is translated as CASSSQGASSTDTQYF.